This T cell receptor beta chain is drawn from a study of blood T cell repertoires in COVID-19. Study as a whole: Samples came from the United States, Italy and Spain, spanning acute and convalescent COVID-19. PBMCs, B-cell-depleted T cells, or T cells provided the cDNA or gDNA that made up the material.

The germline CDR1 and CDR2 sequences are SGHNT and YENEEA. The ends were cut back, 5 bases at V and 1 base at J, with 11 bases in the middle. This CDR3 is built from 14 residues. Original processing methods: By means of reference gene primer amplification, nucleated cell counts were estimated. Using immunoSEQ multiplex PCR, the repertoire was profiled, and TCRdb retains in-frame clones only, with some absent. D and trimming come from the DNA, and the V and J calls and clone size come from that table. The table has just under 45,000 clones, roughly 88% seen once; the top ten hold about 1.2%. The origin of this receptor is a woman between 40 and 55 years old with acute or convalescent COVID-19. J is TRBJ1-1 and V is TRBV11-3; D perhaps matches TRBD1 (6 bases). Sequenced sample: peripheral blood. The CDR3 nucleotides are TGTGCCAGCAGCAGCGGACAGAAGAACACTGAAGCTTTCTTT. Protein sequence: CASSSGQKNTEAFF.